Listed below are T cell receptor beta chains from one sample, sequenced in a study of blood T cell repertoires in COVID-19. Profiling relied on immunoSEQ multiplex PCR, and the TCRdb table lists in-frame clones only, not all of them. The sample lists hundreds of thousands of clones; around four fifths were seen once. The material sequenced was peripheral blood. These receptors originate from an older woman with acute or convalescent COVID-19. The CDR3 runs from the conserved cysteine through the conserved F or W. The D gene is left open where the match is weak. Clone sizes are given selectively: once, few, many, or a class where the clone is expanded.

size	D	J	V	DNA	CDR3
-	-	TRBJ1-5	TRBV3-1/TRBV3-2	TGTGCCAGCAGCCAACGAACGGGGCCCCAGCATTTT	CASSQRTGPQHF
-	-	TRBJ1-5	TRBV2	TGTGCCAGGGCGGGGGATCAGCCCCAGCATTTT	CARAGDQPQHF
many	TRBD2	TRBJ2-1	TRBV7-7	TGTGCCAGCAGCACGGGACGGAGACTAGCGGGGGAGCGGGATGAGCAGTTCTTC	CASSTGRRLAGERDEQFF
-	TRBD1	TRBJ1-2	TRBV14	TGTGCCAGCAGCACCACAGGGGGGATCGGCTACACCTTC	CASSTTGGIGYTF
-	TRBD1	TRBJ1-5	TRBV7-2	TGTGCCAGCAGCTTAACAGGGGCGTCAAATCAGCCCCAGCATTTT	CASSLTGASNQPQHF
few	TRBD1	TRBJ2-1	TRBV7-2	TGTGCCAGCAGCCGGGGACAGGGGGTAAGGGAGCAGTTCTTC	CASSRGQGVREQFF
-	TRBD1	TRBJ2-3	TRBV2	TGTGCCAGCAGCCAGGGGGTAGATACGCAGTATTTT	CASSQGVDTQYF
-	-	TRBJ1-3	TRBV5-6	TGTGCCAGCAGCCCAGGGGACTCTGGAAACACCATATATTTT	CASSPGDSGNTIYF
-	TRBD1	TRBJ1-5	TRBV19	TGTGCCAGTAGTATACCTCCTGGACAGGGAGGAAATCAGCCCCAGCATTTT	CASSIPPGQGGNQPQHF
-	-	TRBJ1-2	TRBV5-4	TGTGCCAGCAGCTTGGAGCGTCGGGATCTATATGGCTACACCTTC	CASSLERRDLYGYTF
-	-	TRBJ1-1	TRBV5-1	TGCGCCAGCAGCTTGTGGGGGAGGGACACTGAAGCTTTCTTT	CASSLWGRDTEAFF
-	-	TRBJ1-1	TRBV14	TGTGCCAGCAGCCCGGGACTGATGAACACTGAAGCTTTCTTT	CASSPGLMNTEAFF
-	-	TRBJ1-3	TRBV7-2	TGTGCCAGCAGCTTAGCGGCCACAGCCTCTGGAAACACCATATATTTT	CASSLAATASGNTIYF
-	TRBD1	TRBJ2-7	TRBV19	TGTGCCAGTGGGGACAGCAGCTCCTACGAGCAGTACTTC	CASGDSSSYEQYF
-	TRBD2	TRBJ2-3	TRBV6-5	TGTGCCAGCACCACTAGCGGGGGGGCGGATACGCAGTATTTT	CASTTSGGADTQYF
once	TRBD1	TRBJ1-6	TRBV19	TGTGCCAGTGGGGGACAGGAGTATAATTCACCCCTCCACTTT	CASGGQEYNSPLHF
-	-	TRBJ1-5	TRBV10-3	TGTGCCATCAGTGAGACCCCCGGAGTGGAGGGGTCGCAGAATCAGCCCCAGCATTTT	CAISETPGVEGSQNQPQHF
once	TRBD1	TRBJ1-5	TRBV28	TGTGCCAGCAGTACTGGACAGGGCAACGGTCAGCCCCAGCATTTT	CASSTGQGNGQPQHF
-	-	TRBJ2-2	TRBV18	TGTGCCAGCTCACTACCAACCGGGGGGGAGCTGTTTTTT	CASSLPTGGELFF
-	TRBD1	TRBJ1-2	TRBV6-5	TGTGCCAGCAGTTACTCGACAGGGGGTGACTATGGCTACACCTTC	CASSYSTGGDYGYTF
-	-	TRBJ1-2	TRBV6-2/TRBV6-3	TGTGCCAGCAGTTACTCGATTGCAGTCAGTTATGGCTACACCTTC	CASSYSIAVSYGYTF
-	TRBD1	TRBJ1-2	TRBV19	TGTGCCAGTAGTAGGGGACAGTCGGGTGGCTACACCTTC	CASSRGQSGGYTF